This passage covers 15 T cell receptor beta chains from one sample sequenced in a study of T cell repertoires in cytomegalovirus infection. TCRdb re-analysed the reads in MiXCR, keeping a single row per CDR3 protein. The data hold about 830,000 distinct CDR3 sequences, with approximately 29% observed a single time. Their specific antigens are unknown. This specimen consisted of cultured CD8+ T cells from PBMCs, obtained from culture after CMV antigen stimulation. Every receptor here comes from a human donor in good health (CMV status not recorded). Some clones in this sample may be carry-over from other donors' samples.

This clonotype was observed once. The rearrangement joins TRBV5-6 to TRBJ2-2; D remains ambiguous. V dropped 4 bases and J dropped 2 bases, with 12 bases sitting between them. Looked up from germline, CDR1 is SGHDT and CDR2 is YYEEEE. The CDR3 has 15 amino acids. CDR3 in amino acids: CASSTLYSNTGELFF. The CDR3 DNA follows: TGTGCCAGCAGCACGCTATATTCAAACACCGGGGAGCTGTTTTTT.

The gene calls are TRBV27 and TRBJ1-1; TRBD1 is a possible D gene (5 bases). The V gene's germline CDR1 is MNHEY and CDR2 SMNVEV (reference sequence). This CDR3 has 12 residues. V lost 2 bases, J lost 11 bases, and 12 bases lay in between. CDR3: CASSLNGGDAFF. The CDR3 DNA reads TGTGCCAGCAGTTTAAACGGGGGGGATGCTTTCTTT.

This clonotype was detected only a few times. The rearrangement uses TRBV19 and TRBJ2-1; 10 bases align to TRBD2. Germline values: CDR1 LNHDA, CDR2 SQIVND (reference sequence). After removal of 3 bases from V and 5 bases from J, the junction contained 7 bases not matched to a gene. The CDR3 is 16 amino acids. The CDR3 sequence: CASSIKLAGINNEQFF. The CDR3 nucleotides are TGTGCCAGTAGTATCAAACTAGCGGGAATCAACAATGAGCAGTTCTTC.

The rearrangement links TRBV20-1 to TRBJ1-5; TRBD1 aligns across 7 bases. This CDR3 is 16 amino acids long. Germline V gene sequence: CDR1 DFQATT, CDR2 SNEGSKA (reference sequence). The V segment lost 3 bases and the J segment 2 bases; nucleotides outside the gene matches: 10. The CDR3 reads CSARDRSGWGNQPQHF. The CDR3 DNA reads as TGCAGTGCTAGGGACAGGAGTGGTTGGGGCAATCAGCCCCAGCATTTT.

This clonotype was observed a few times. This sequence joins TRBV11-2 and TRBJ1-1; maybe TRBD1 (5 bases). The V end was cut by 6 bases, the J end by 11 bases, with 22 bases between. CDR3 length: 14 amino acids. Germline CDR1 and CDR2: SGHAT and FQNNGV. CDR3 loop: CASSRPGTLRGAFF. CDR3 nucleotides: TGTGCCAGCAGTCGCCCGGGGACGCTGAGAGGGGCTTTCTTT.

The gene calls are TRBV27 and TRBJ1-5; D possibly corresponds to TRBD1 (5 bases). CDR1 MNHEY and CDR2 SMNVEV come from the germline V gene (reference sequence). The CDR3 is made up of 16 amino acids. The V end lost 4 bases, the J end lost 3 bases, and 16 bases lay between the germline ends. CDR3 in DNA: TGTGCCAGCAGTTCCCGCCTGGGGGGGTTCAATCAGCCCCAGCATTTT. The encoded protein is CASSSRLGGFNQPQHF.

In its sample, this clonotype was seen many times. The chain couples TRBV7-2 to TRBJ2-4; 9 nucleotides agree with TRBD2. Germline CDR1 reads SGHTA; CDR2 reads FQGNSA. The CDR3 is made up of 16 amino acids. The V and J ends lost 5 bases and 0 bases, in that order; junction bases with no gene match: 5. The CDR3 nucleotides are TGTGCCAGCAGCGTAGGCGGGGGGGTAGCCAAAAACATTCAGTACTTC. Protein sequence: CASSVGGGVAKNIQYF.

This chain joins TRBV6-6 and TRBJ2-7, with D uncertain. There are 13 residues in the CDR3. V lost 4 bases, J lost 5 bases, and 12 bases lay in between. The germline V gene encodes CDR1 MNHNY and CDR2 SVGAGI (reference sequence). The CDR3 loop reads CASSSVPRHEQYV. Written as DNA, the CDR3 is TGTGCCAGCAGTTCGGTCCCCCGGCACGAGCAGTACGTC.

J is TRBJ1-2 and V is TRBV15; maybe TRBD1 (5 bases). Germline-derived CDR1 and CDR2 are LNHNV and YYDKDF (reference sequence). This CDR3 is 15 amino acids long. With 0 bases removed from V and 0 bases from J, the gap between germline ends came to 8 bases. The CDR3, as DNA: TGTGCCACCAGCAGAGATTGGACAACTAACTATGGCTACACCTTC. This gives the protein CATSRDWTTNYGYTF.

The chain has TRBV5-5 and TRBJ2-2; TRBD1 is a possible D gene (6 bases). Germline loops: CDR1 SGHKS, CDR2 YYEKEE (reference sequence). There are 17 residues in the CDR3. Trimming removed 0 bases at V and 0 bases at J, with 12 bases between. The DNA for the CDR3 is TGTGCCAGCAGCTTGGACCGCTGGACAGCGAACACCGGGGAGCTGTTTTTT. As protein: CASSLDRWTANTGELFF.

The CDR3, as DNA: TGTGCCAGTAGTCCATGGACAGGGGGGTCAGAGACCCAGTACTTC. It encodes CASSPWTGGSETQYF. The V call is TRBV19, the J call TRBJ2-5; 10 bases match TRBD1. V lost 5 bases, J lost 4 bases, and 7 bases stayed unmatched. Germline CDR1 is LNHDA and CDR2 is SQIVND (reference sequence). The CDR3 totals 15 residues.

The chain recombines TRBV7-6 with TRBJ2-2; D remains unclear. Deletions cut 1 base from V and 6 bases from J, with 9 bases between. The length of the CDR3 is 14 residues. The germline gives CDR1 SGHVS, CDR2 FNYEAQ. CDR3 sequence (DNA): TGTGCCAGCAGCTTAGAAGGTGGGGCCGGGGAGCTGTTTTTT. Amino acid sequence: CASSLEGGAGELFF.

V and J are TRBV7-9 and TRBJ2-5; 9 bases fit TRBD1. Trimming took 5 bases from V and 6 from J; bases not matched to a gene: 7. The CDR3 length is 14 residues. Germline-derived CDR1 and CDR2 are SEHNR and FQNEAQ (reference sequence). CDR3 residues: CASSLGQGRQTQYF. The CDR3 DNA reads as TGTGCCAGCAGCCTAGGACAGGGGCGGCAGACCCAGTACTTC.

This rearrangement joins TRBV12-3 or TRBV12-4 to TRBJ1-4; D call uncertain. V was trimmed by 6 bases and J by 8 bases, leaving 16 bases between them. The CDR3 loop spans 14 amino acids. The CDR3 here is CASSHREVGEKLFF. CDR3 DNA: TGTGCCAGCAGCCACCGGGAGGTTGGGGAAAAACTGTTTTTT.

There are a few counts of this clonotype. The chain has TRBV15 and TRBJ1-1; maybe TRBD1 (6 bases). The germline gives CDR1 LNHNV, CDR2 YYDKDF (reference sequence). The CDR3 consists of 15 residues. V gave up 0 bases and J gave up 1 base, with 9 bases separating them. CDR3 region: CATSRDRGANTEAFF. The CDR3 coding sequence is TGTGCCACCAGCAGAGATAGGGGGGCGAACACTGAAGCTTTCTTT.